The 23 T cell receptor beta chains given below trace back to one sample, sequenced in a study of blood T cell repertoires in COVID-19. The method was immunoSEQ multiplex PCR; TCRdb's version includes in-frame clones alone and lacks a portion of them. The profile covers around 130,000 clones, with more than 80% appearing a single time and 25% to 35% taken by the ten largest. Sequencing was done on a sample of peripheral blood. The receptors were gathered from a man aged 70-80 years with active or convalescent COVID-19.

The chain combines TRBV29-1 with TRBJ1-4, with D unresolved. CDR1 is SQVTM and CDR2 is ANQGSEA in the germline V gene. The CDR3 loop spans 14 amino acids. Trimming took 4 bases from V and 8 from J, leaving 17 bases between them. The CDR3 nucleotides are TGCAGCGTTGCCGACGCGGGTTCGAGGGAAAAACTGTTTTTT. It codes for CSVADAGSREKLFF.

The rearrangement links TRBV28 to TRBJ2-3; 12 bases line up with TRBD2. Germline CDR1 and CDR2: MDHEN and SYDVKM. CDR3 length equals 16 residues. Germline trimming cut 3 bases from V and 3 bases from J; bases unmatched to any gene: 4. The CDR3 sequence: CASSLFGLAGTDTQYF. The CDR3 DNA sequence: TGTGCCAGCAGTTTGTTCGGACTAGCGGGAACAGATACGCAGTATTTT.

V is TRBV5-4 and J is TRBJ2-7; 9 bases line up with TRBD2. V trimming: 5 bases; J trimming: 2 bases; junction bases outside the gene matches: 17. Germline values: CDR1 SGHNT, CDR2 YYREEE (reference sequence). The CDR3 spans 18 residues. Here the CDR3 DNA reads TGTGCCAGCAGTAAGGGGGTGGGGAATCGCGGGAGGGCCTACGAGCAGTACTTC. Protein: CASSKGVGNRGRAYEQYF.

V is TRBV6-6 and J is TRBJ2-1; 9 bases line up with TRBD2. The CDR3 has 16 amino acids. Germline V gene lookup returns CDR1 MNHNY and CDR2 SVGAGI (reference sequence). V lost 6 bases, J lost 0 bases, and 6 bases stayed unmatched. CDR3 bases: TGTGCCAGCAGGACTAGCGGTGGGAGCTCCTACAATGAGCAGTTCTTC. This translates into CASRTSGGSSYNEQFF.

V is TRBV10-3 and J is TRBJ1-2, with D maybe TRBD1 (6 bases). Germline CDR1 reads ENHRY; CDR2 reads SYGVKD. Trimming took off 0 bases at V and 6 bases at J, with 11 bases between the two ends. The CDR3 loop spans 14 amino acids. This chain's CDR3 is CAISESGGSHGYTF. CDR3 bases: TGTGCCATCAGTGAGTCAGGGGGTTCTCATGGCTACACCTTC.

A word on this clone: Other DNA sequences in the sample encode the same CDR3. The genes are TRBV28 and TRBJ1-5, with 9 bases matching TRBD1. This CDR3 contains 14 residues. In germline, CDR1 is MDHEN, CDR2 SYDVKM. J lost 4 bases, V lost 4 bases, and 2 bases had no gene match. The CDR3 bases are TGTGCCAGCAGTTCAGGGACAGGGAATCAGCCCCAGCATTTT. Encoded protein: CASSSGTGNQPQHF. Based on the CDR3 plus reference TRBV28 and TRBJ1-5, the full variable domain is DVKVTQSSRYLVKRTGEKVFLECVQDMDHENMFWYRQDPGLGLRLIYFSYDVKMKEKGDIPEGYSVSREKKERFSLILESASTNQTSMYLCASSSGTGNQPQHFGDGTRLSIL.

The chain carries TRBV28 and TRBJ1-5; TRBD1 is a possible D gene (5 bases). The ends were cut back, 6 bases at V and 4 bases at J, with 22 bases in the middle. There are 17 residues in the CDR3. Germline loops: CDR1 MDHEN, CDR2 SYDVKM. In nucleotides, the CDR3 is TGTGCCAGCAGCGAAGTTCCCTGGGGGGGTAAGAATCAGCCCCAGCATTTT. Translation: CASSEVPWGGKNQPQHF.

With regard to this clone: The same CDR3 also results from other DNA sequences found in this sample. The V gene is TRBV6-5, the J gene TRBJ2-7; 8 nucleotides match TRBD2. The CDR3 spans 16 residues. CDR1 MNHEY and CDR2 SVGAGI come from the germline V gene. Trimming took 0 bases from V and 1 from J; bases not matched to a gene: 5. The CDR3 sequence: CASSYSGRGGSYEQYF. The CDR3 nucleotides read TGTGCCAGCAGTTACTCAGGGCGCGGGGGGTCCTACGAGCAGTACTTC.

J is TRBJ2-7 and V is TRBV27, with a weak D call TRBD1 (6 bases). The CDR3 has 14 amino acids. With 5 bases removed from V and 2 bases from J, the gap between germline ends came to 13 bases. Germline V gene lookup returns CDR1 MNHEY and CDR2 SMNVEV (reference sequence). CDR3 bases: TGTGCCAGCAGTCAGGACAGAAAGACCTACGAGCAGTACTTC. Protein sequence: CASSQDRKTYEQYF.

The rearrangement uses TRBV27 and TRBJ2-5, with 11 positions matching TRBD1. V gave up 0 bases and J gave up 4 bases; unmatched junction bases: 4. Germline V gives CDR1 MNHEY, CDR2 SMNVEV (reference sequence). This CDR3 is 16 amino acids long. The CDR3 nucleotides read TGTGCCAGCAGTTTATCTCTAGGGACAGGGGGAGAGACCCAGTACTTC. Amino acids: CASSLSLGTGGETQYF.

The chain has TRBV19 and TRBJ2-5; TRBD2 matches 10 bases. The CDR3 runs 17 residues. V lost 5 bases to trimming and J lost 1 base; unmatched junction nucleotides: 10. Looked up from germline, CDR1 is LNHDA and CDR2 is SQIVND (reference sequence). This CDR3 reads CASSVSPSGSPQETQYF. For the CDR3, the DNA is TGTGCCAGTAGTGTCTCCCCTAGCGGGAGCCCCCAAGAGACCCAGTACTTC.

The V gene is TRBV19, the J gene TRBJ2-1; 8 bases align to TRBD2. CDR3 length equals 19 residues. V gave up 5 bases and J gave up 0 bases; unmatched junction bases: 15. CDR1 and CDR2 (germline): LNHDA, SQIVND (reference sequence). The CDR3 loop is CASSRVGREGPPSYNEQFF. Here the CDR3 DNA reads TGTGCCAGTAGTCGAGTTGGACGGGAGGGCCCCCCCTCCTACAATGAGCAGTTCTTC.

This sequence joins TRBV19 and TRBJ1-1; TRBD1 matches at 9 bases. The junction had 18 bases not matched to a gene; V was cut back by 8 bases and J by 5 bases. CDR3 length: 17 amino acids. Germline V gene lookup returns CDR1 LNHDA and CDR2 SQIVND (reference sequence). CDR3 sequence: CASSPGTGKGLGTEAFF. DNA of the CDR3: TGTGCCAGTTCGCCCGGGACAGGGAAGGGGCTGGGGACTGAAGCTTTCTTT.

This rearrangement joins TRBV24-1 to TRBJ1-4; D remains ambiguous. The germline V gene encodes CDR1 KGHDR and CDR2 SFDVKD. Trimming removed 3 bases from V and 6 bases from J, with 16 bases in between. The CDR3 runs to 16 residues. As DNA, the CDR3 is TGTGCCACCAGTGATCCGTCGGCGGGGTTTTATGAAAAACTGTTTTTT. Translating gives CATSDPSAGFYEKLFF.

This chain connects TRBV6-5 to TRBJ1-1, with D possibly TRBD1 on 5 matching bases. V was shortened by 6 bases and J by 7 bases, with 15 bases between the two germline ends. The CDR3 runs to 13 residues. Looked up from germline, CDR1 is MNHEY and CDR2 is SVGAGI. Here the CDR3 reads CASRGGRSFEAFF. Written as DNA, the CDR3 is TGTGCCAGCAGGGGGGGGAGGTCCTTTGAAGCTTTCTTT.

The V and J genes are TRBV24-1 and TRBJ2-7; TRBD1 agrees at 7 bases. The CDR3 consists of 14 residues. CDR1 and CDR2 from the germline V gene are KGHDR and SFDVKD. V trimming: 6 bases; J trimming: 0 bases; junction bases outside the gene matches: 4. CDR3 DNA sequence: TGTGCCACCAGTAAAGGACAGGCCTCCTACGAGCAGTACTTC. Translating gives CATSKGQASYEQYF.

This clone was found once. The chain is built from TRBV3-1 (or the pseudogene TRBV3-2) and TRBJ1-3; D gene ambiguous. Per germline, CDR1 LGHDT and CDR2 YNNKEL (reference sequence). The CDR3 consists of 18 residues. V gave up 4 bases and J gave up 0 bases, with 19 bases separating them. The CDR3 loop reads CASSPRYNSGYSGNTIYF. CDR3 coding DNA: TGTGCCAGCAGCCCAAGGTATAACAGCGGTTACTCTGGAAACACCATATATTTT.

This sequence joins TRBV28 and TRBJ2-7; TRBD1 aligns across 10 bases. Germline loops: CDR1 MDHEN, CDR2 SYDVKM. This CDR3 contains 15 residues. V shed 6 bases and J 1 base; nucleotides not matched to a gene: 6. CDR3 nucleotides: TGTGCCAGCAGGACCCCGGGACAGGGGTCCTACGAGCAGTACTTC. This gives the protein CASRTPGQGSYEQYF.

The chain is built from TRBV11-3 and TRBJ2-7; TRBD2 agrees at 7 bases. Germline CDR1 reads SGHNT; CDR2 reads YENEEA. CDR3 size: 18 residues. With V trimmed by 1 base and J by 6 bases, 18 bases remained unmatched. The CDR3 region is CASSLGPDRGIAGVEQYF. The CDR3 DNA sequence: TGTGCCAGCAGCTTAGGGCCGGATCGGGGAATCGCGGGAGTCGAGCAGTACTTC.

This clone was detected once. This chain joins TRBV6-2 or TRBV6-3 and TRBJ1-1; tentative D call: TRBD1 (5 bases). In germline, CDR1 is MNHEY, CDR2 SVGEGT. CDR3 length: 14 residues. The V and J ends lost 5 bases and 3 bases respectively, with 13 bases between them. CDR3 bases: TGTGCCAGCAGTGGAGGGGTGCTGGACACTGAAGCTTTCTTT. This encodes CASSGGVLDTEAFF.

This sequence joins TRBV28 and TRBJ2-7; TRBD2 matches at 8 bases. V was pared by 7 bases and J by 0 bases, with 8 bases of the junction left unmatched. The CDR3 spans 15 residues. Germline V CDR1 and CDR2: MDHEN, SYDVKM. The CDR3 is CASIPSGGSSYEQYF. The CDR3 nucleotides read TGTGCCAGCATTCCGTCGGGGGGGAGCTCCTACGAGCAGTACTTC.

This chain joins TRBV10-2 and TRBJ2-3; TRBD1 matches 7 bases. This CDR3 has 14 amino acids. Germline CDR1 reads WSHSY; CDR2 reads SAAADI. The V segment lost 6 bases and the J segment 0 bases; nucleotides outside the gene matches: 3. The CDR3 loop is CASRGDRSTDTQYF. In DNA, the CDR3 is TGCGCCAGCAGAGGGGACAGAAGCACAGATACGCAGTATTTT.

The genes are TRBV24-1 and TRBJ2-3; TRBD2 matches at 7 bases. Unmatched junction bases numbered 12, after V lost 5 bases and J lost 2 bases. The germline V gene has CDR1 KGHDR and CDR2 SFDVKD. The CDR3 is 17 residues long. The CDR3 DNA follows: TGTGCCACCAGTGCCACGGGAGGCCCTTGGGACACAGATACGCAGTATTTT. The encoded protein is CATSATGGPWDTDTQYF.